This TCR beta chain originates from a study of shared clonotypes between healthy human individuals. For the study at large: There were three CD4 naive, three CD4 memory, two CD8 naive and one CD8 memory plates per donor. Study outcomes and limitations: Estimated clonotype richness was generally higher in naive than memory subsets. The sharing of about 5.3% of naive CD4 clonotypes was seen across several donors.

At the deep level, the assay was run. The assay was immunoSEQ multiplex PCR, and TCRdb's table has in-frame clones only and misses some. The sample consists of 550,000 to 850,000 clones, around 72% of them appearing once. On this clone itself: What it binds is unknown.

The sample taken for sequencing was memory CD4+ T cells sorted from blood. Specified subset: CD45RA-negative fraction. The receptor was isolated from a woman aged 25 to 45 in good health.

The CDR3 region has the DNA TGTGCCAGCAGGGGACAGGGCTACGAGCAGTACTTC. Protein sequence: CASRGQGYEQYF. The chain uses TRBV6-6 and TRBJ2-7, with 9 bases that match TRBD1. Germline V gene sequence: CDR1 MNHNY, CDR2 SVGAGI (reference sequence). The CDR3 is 12 residues long. V lost 6 bases and J lost 3; bases outside the gene matches: 0.